The subject of this entry is one T cell receptor (beta chain). No antigen is known for it. This sample is part of a study of shared clonotypes between healthy human individuals. Study-wide points: Sampling was confined to blood; repertoires within tissues likely differ. Sharing across four donors was highest in naive CD4 (approximately 5%) and lowest in memory CD8 (0.4%).

As originally analysed: With immunoSEQ giving junction-only sequences and no quality scores, filtering differed. Libraries were prepared by immunoSEQ multiplex PCR; TCRdb keeps only in-frame clonotypes and omits some of them. V, J and clone size are those of that table, while D and trimming were read from the DNA. The top ten hold approximately 0.44% of the sample, which has around 1.5 million clones, about 98% seen once. Sequencing input: naive CD4+ T cells sorted from blood. Subset described: CD45RA+ positively selected. The receptor's source is a man aged 25 to 40 in good health.

As DNA, the CDR3 is TGTGCCAGCAGTGGACGGACCGCCGGGGAGCTGTTTTTT. It codes for CASSGRTAGELFF. The chain combines TRBV25-1 with TRBJ2-2; no definite D call. Germline lookup yields CDR1 MGHDK and CDR2 SYGVNS. CDR3 length: 13 amino acids. Trimming took 4 bases from V and 6 from J, leaving 9 bases between them.